One sample yielded the 11 T cell receptor beta chains listed below, sequenced in a study of T-cell memory formation after mild COVID-19. MiXCR, applied by TCRdb to the 5' RACE reads, yields one record per CDR3 protein. Of around 150,000 distinct CDR3 sequences listed, roughly 31% are singletons. Sequencing was carried out using PBMCs or a T cell subset sorted from them (not recorded which). The receptor source for this set is an adult woman who had mild COVID-19 (a few samples of this study predate the infection). Cell type and time point are not known.

The chain recombines TRBV5-1 with TRBJ2-3; 10 nucleotides line up with TRBD2. V dropped 4 bases and J dropped 0; count of bases not matched to a gene: 17. Germline assignment: CDR1 SGHRS and CDR2 YFSETQ. The CDR3 covers 20 residues. The CDR3 protein is CASSPELASGGRKSTDTQYF. The CDR3 nucleotides are TGCGCCAGCAGCCCGGAGCTGGCTAGCGGGGGCCGTAAGAGCACAGATACGCAGTATTTT.

This clonotype turned up a few times. For the CDR3, the DNA is TGTGCCACCAGTGAATCGCTAGCGGGGGACACAGATACGCAGTATTTT. Its translation is CATSESLAGDTDTQYF. The chain recombines TRBV24-1 with TRBJ2-3; 10 bases match TRBD2. Germline CDR1 and CDR2: KGHDR and SFDVKD. V trimming: 4 bases; J trimming: 2 bases; junction bases outside the gene matches: 5. This CDR3 is 16 amino acids long.

This chain uses TRBV6-5 with TRBJ2-3, with 7 bases that match TRBD1. V trimming: 5 bases; J trimming: 1 base; junction bases outside the gene matches: 12. Germline CDR1 is MNHEY and CDR2 is SVGAGI. The CDR3 runs 17 residues. The CDR3 is CASSEQGPLSGTDTQYF. Written as DNA, the CDR3 is TGTGCCAGCAGTGAACAGGGGCCACTAAGTGGCACAGATACGCAGTATTTT.

In this sample, this clonotype turned up a few times. This chain joins TRBV7-6 and TRBJ2-7; D remains ambiguous. CDR3 length: 14 amino acids. The V end lost 3 bases, the J end lost 5 bases, and 14 bases lay between the germline ends. Germline CDR1 and CDR2: SGHVS and FNYEAQ. The DNA for the CDR3 is TGTGCCAGCAGCTTTTCGGCCGGGTTCGACGAGCAGTACTTC. Residues: CASSFSAGFDEQYF.

The V gene is TRBV29-1, the J gene TRBJ2-3; D is possibly TRBD1 (6 bases). Germline CDR1 and CDR2: SQVTM and ANQGSEA. Trimming pared 0 bases from V and 3 bases from J, leaving 25 bases between. CDR3 length: 19 amino acids. CDR3 residues: CSVEDDLPTTGKVTDTQYF. As DNA, the CDR3 is TGCAGCGTTGAAGATGACCTCCCTACCACAGGGAAAGTAACAGATACGCAGTATTTT.

The genes are TRBV9 and TRBJ2-7; D might be TRBD1 (5 bases). Trimming took off 0 bases at V and 4 bases at J, with 8 bases between the two ends. Germline assignment: CDR1 SGDLS and CDR2 YYNGEE. CDR3 size: 13 residues. The CDR3: CASSVGAGYEQYF. CDR3 coding DNA: TGTGCCAGCAGCGTAGGAGCAGGGTACGAGCAGTACTTC. The entire variable domain, with the rest obtained from reference TRBV9 and TRBJ2-7, is as follows: DSGVTQTPKHLITATGQRVTLRCSPRSGDLSVYWYQQSLDQGLQFLIQYYNGEERAKGNILERFSAQQFPDLHSELNLSSLELGDSALYFCASSVGAGYEQYFGPGTRLTVT.

The V and J genes are TRBV7-3 and TRBJ1-1; perhaps TRBD1 as D (6 bases). This CDR3 contains 14 residues. V was trimmed by 3 bases and J by 11 bases, leaving 19 bases between them. CDR1 is SGHTA, CDR2 FQGTGA, per germline. The CDR3 loop is CASSLGQGPSGAFF. CDR3 nucleotide sequence: TGTGCCAGCAGCTTGGGCCAGGGGCCTTCTGGCGCTTTCTTT.

The CDR3 DNA sequence: TGTGCCAGCAGCTTAGGACAGGGACAAGATACGCAGTATTTT. Translation gives CASSLGQGQDTQYF. J is TRBJ2-3 and V is TRBV7-9; 7 bases fit TRBD1. The CDR3 spans 14 residues. Trimming at V came to 1 base and at J to 5 bases, leaving 3 bases not matched to a gene. CDR1 and CDR2 from the germline V gene are SEHNR and FQNEAQ (reference sequence).

This clonotype has only a few counts. The chain recombines TRBV11-3 with TRBJ2-3, with 7 nucleotides matching TRBD2. The CDR3 totals 14 residues. V was pared by 5 bases and J by 5 bases, with 7 bases of the junction left unmatched. Germline V gene lookup returns CDR1 SGHNT and CDR2 YENEEA. The CDR3 DNA reads as TGTGCCAGCAGCCCGTACGGGAGGCGAGATACGCAGTATTTT. Translated, it gives CASSPYGRRDTQYF.

This chain links TRBV18 with TRBJ2-3; D might be TRBD2 (6 bases). The CDR3 length is 15 residues. Germline values: CDR1 KGHSH, CDR2 LQKENI. V was cut by 5 bases and J by 0 bases, with 12 bases left in between. The CDR3 coding sequence is TGTGCCAGCTCAACGGACTATTCCAGCACAGATACGCAGTATTTT. As protein: CASSTDYSSTDTQYF.

The table lists this clonotype with a few counts. A read error is likely, as this CDR3 ends without the conserved phenylalanine or tryptophan. Because the CDR3's place on the DNA is in doubt, the DNA is left out and the CDR3 is given as listed by TCRdb. The chain carries TRBV6-5 and TRBJ1-2; the tabulated D call, TRBD1, remains unverified against the DNA. Counting both end residues, the CDR3 totals 12 amino acids. CDR1 is MNHEY and CDR2 is SVGAGI in the germline V gene. CDR3 protein: CASSYRHRGEVK.